A selection of T cell receptor beta chains follows, all from one sample in a study of OX40 agonist ivuxolimab in advanced cancers. Using immunoSEQ multiplex PCR, the repertoire was profiled, and TCRdb retains in-frame clones only, with some absent. The sample consists of roughly 35,000 clones, around 80% of them appearing once. The sequences come from CD4+ or CD8+ T cells sorted from blood, collected in a trial of the OX40 agonist ivuxolimab. Receptors originate from an adult with an advanced solid tumor such as melanoma, head and neck, liver or kidney cancer. Each CDR3 is given without its conserved first and last residue.

v_gene	j_gene	CDR3aa
TRBV4-2	TRBJ1-2	ASSQERSSYGYT
TRBV6-1	TRBJ2-3	ASREGVADTQY
TRBV28	TRBJ1-2	ASSLGTGAMGYT
TRBV4-2	TRBJ1-2	ASSDRGLDYGYT
TRBV2	TRBJ1-6	ASRTGSSYNSPLH
TRBV19	TRBJ2-2	ASRRVTPGELF
TRBV6-5	TRBJ1-5	ASSIQGNQPQH
TRBV7-9	TRBJ1-1	ASSLEAPNTEAF
TRBV19	TRBJ1-2	ASWGTNNYGYT
TRBV6-5	TRBJ1-4	ASSLGREILKLF
TRBV27	TRBJ2-5	ANNPRTSGVETQY
TRBV2	TRBJ1-4	ASIPNGVLGEKLF
TRBV14	TRBJ2-7	ASSQDSVYEQY
TRBV5-6	TRBJ2-3	ASSLVGTDTQY
TRBV29-1	TRBJ1-1	SVLPGLQRTEAF
TRBV18	TRBJ2-7	ASSRDRVEQY
TRBV7-6	TRBJ2-5	ASSLPGATGETQY
TRBV6-1	TRBJ1-6	ASSEVDRVSPLH
TRBV18	TRBJ2-3	ASSPPPNPGADTQY
TRBV6-5	TRBJ1-1	ASSRQGMNTEAF
TRBV7-3	TRBJ2-3	ASSSQGARQDTQY
TRBV28	TRBJ1-1	ASSHLNTEAF
TRBV11-2	TRBJ1-4	ASSLPIGTGTEKLF
TRBV28	TRBJ2-5	ASSSSGLAVQETQY
TRBV9	TRBJ2-3	ASSVVGDRDTQY
TRBV6-1	TRBJ2-2	ASSGVLDTGELF
TRBV19	TRBJ1-2	ASSPGTALGYGYT
TRBV6-6	TRBJ1-2	ASRPRDREGGYT
TRBV2	TRBJ1-1	ASSALQGNTEAF
TRBV7-2	TRBJ2-2	ASSPLGAGYSGELF
TRBV10-3	TRBJ2-1	ATLGLGEQF
TRBV2	TRBJ2-1	AASGGGPNEQF
TRBV28	TRBJ1-3	ARYREGNGNTIY
TRBV6-1	TRBJ2-7	ASSGGRRAGSYEQY
TRBV6-6	TRBJ1-1	AGRDRGPTEAF
TRBV30	TRBJ1-1	AWGEGFSNTEAF
TRBV5-4	TRBJ2-5	ASSPGGLLETQY
TRBV28	TRBJ1-2	ASRLGGPNYGYT
TRBV7-9	TRBJ1-2	ASSLFLTLGPLSYT
TRBV5-4	TRBJ2-1	ASSLVFGSPSDNEQF
TRBV7-9	TRBJ2-2	ASSGELGTGELF